These 27 T cell receptor beta chains originate from one sample sequenced in a study of HIV-infected patients and healthy controls. Whole blood was used without fractionation, so all unsorted peripheral T cells were included. Reverse transcription used about 500 ng RNA and constant-region primers for alpha and beta. Each of the alpha and beta chains got its own library through chain-specific third strand synthesis with indices. MiXCR, run by TCRdb on the 5' RACE reads, gives a single entry per CDR3 protein. The repertoire holds approximately 22,000 distinct CDR3 sequences, with 8.5% to 9% as singletons. The sample consisted of blood. These receptors originate from an adult in good health.

This chain connects TRBV27 to TRBJ1-5, with 7 bases that match TRBD1. J gave up 2 bases and V 8 bases, and 6 bases lay outside the gene matches. CDR1 and CDR2 from the germline V gene are MNHEY and SMNVEV (reference sequence). CDR3 length equals 14 residues. CDR3 sequence reads: CASGRGGGNQPQHF. CDR3 DNA sequence: TGTGCCAGCGGTAGAGGGGGCGGCAATCAGCCCCAGCATTTT.

This clonotype was counted at least ten times. The chain recombines TRBV20-1 with TRBJ1-6, with unresolved D. V lost 5 bases and J 0 bases, leaving 14 bases between the germline ends. CDR1 and CDR2 (germline): DFQATT, SNEGSKA (reference sequence). The CDR3 has 16 amino acids. CDR3 sequence (DNA): TGCAGTGCTCCTACCCGGAAGAGCTCCTATAATTCACCCCTCCACTTT. As protein: CSAPTRKSSYNSPLHF.

This clonotype was detected ten times or more. The chain has TRBV20-1 and TRBJ2-7; D might be TRBD1 (6 bases). From germline, CDR1 is DFQATT and CDR2 SNEGSKA (reference sequence). Trimming left V 5 bases short and J 4 bases short, with 18 bases between. The CDR3 has 14 residues. DNA for the CDR3: TGCAGTGCTGAACAGGGTGGGCCCAGGTACGAGCAGTACTTC. This gives the protein CSAEQGGPRYEQYF.

The chain is built from TRBV5-1 and TRBJ1-5; possible D gene TRBD1, 6 bases. The CDR3 covers 14 residues. Trimming took 4 bases from V and 6 from J, leaving 14 bases between them. Per the germline V gene, CDR1 is SGHRS and CDR2 is YFSETQ. In DNA, the CDR3 is TGCGCCAGCAGCCCGCAACAGGGTAGTCAGCCCCAGCATTTT. Protein product: CASSPQQGSQPQHF.

The table lists this clonotype with many counts. The chain carries TRBV12-3 or TRBV12-4 and TRBJ1-5, with a weak D call TRBD1 (5 bases). V dropped 6 bases and J dropped 0 bases, with 21 bases sitting between them. This CDR3 is 18 amino acids long. The CDR3 sequence is CASRKGFGRAYSNQPQHF. The CDR3, as DNA: TGTGCCAGCAGGAAGGGGTTCGGCAGGGCATATAGCAATCAGCCCCAGCATTTT.

CDR3 sequence: CSATEGQGPLEQYF. The CDR3 nucleotides are TGCAGTGCTACGGAGGGACAGGGCCCCCTCGAGCAGTACTTC. The chain has TRBV20-1 and TRBJ2-7; 9 bases match TRBD1. CDR1 is DFQATT, CDR2 SNEGSKA, per germline (reference sequence). The CDR3 is 14 residues long. V was pared by 4 bases and J by 6 bases, with 10 bases of the junction left unmatched.

This clonotype is labeled medium-sized. The CDR3 here is CASSLKGGAFEAFF. The CDR3 DNA follows: TGTGCCAGCAGCTTGAAGGGGGGAGCCTTTGAAGCTTTCTTT. This rearrangement joins TRBV5-4 to TRBJ1-1; TRBD1 might be the D (6 bases). The V gene lost 1 base and the J gene lost 7 bases, with 14 bases spanning the gap. Germline CDR1 reads SGHNT; CDR2 reads YYREEE (reference sequence). The CDR3 consists of 14 residues.

This clonotype occurred many times. V gene TRBV29-1 combines with J gene TRBJ2-2; D remains unclear. The CDR3 is 13 residues long. Germline-derived CDR1 and CDR2 are SQVTM and ANQGSEA. The V end lost 4 bases, the J end lost 1 base, and 7 bases lay between the germline ends. The chain's CDR3 is CSVGAENTGELFF. As DNA, the CDR3 is TGCAGCGTTGGTGCAGAGAACACCGGGGAGCTGTTTTTT.

The chain employs TRBV11-2 and TRBJ2-5; 12 positions match TRBD2. There are 16 residues in the CDR3. V was pared by 5 bases and J by 2 bases, with 6 bases of the junction left unmatched. The germline V gene encodes CDR1 SGHAT and CDR2 FQNNGV. CDR3 sequence reads: CASSPRTSGIQETQYF. The DNA for the CDR3 is TGTGCCAGCAGCCCGCGGACTAGCGGGATACAAGAGACCCAGTACTTC.

This clonotype was observed at least ten times. The V and J genes are TRBV13 and TRBJ2-2, with TRBD2 identical over 9 bases. The CDR3 sequence is 16 residues long. Germline assignment: CDR1 PRHDT and CDR2 FYEKMQ (reference sequence). J was trimmed by 6 bases and V by 4 bases; bases with no gene match: 9. The CDR3 coding sequence is TGTGCCAGCAGCTCCGCTCTTGCGGGGGGGCCCGGGGAGCTGTTTTTT. It yields the protein CASSSALAGGPGELFF.

This clonotype was found many times. This chain connects TRBV10-2 to TRBJ1-1; 9 nucleotides agree with TRBD1. The germline V gene has CDR1 WSHSY and CDR2 SAAADI. This CDR3 has 14 amino acids. The trim removed 5 bases at V and 5 bases at J, leaving 6 bases unmatched. CDR3 residues: CASSLDRGRTEAFF. The CDR3 DNA follows: TGCGCCAGCAGTTTGGACAGGGGTAGGACTGAAGCTTTCTTT.

This chain connects TRBV5-1 to TRBJ2-7; 10 nucleotides agree with TRBD2. This CDR3 region has 15 residues. V was pared by 3 bases and J by 4 bases, with 7 bases of the junction left unmatched. CDR1 and CDR2 from the germline V gene are SGHRS and YFSETQ. CDR3 nucleotide sequence: TGCGCCAGCAGCTGGACCGGGACTAGCGAATACGAGCAGTACTTC. Protein product: CASSWTGTSEYEQYF. The complete variable domain, with remaining parts taken from reference TRBV5-1 and TRBJ2-7, reads KAGVTQTPRYLIKTRGQQVTLSCSPISGHRSVSWYQQTPGQGLQFLFEYFSETQRNKGNFPGRFSGRQFSNSRSEMNVSTLELGDSALYLCASSWTGTSEYEQYFGPGTRLTVT.

This clonotype was seen many times. The chain has TRBV7-9 and TRBJ2-2; D is uncertain. With 3 bases removed from V and 4 bases from J, the gap between germline ends came to 6 bases. Germline values: CDR1 SEHNR, CDR2 FQNEAQ (reference sequence). The CDR3 sequence is 13 residues long. CDR3 bases: TGTGCCAGCAGCTTTTCGGGCACCGGGGAGCTGTTTTTT. This encodes CASSFSGTGELFF.

In its sample, this clonotype was seen a few times. This sequence joins TRBV28 and TRBJ2-7; no definite D call. Trimming took 2 bases from V and 2 from J, leaving 7 bases between them. The CDR3 spans 13 residues. Germline CDR1 MDHEN, CDR2 SYDVKM. DNA for the CDR3: TGTGCCAGCAGTTTAGAGAAGGCCTACGAGCAGTACTTC. Translation gives CASSLEKAYEQYF.

This clonotype was detected many times. The V call is TRBV7-2, the J call TRBJ1-3; D is ambiguous. CDR3 length: 15 residues. The ends were cut back, 9 bases at V and 0 bases at J, with 15 bases in the middle. Germline CDR1 is SGHTA and CDR2 is FQGNSA. CDR3 region: CASSEALPSGNTIYF. The CDR3 DNA reads TGTGCCAGTTCGGAAGCCCTACCCTCTGGAAACACCATATATTTT.

This clonotype was found many times. The chain carries TRBV29-1 and TRBJ2-1, with a weak D call TRBD1 (5 bases). The germline gives CDR1 SQVTM, CDR2 ANQGSEA. The CDR3 spans 14 residues. With 3 bases removed from V and 2 bases from J, the gap between germline ends came to 11 bases. DNA for the CDR3: TGCAGCGTTGAGCGGCAGGGCCCCTACAATGAGCAGTTCTTC. It translates to CSVERQGPYNEQFF.

Many counts were recorded for this clonotype. The rearrangement links TRBV29-1 to TRBJ2-3, with no clear D. The CDR3 is 14 amino acids. Germline loops: CDR1 SQVTM, CDR2 ANQGSEA. V gave up 2 bases and J gave up 5 bases, with 14 bases separating them. CDR3 in amino acids: CSVEPASRGDTQYF. CDR3 sequence (DNA): TGCAGCGTTGAACCCGCCAGCCGAGGAGATACGCAGTATTTT.

V usage is TRBV7-2 and J usage is TRBJ1-1; maybe TRBD1 (5 bases). The CDR3 loop spans 14 amino acids. V was shortened by 6 bases and J by 4 bases, with 15 bases between the two germline ends. Germline values: CDR1 SGHTA, CDR2 FQGNSA. The CDR3 nucleotides are TGTGCCAGCAGAGTTACGGGGCTGGGCACTGAAGCTTTCTTT. It yields the protein CASRVTGLGTEAFF.

At least ten counts were recorded for this clonotype. The J gene is TRBJ2-3, the V gene TRBV7-6; a weak D match, TRBD2 (7 bases). V was shortened by 6 bases and J by 4 bases, with 20 bases between the two germline ends. The CDR3 consists of 16 residues. The V gene's germline CDR1 is SGHVS and CDR2 FNYEAQ. The CDR3 is CASSYRPGGKADTQYF. The CDR3 DNA sequence: TGTGCCAGCAGTTATCGACCGGGGGGCAAGGCAGATACGCAGTATTTT.

In its sample, this clonotype was seen many times. The V gene is TRBV30, the J gene TRBJ1-1; the D gene is possibly TRBD1 (5 bases). The germline V and J ends were trimmed by 3 bases and 4 bases, with 15 bases remaining between them. CDR1 is GTSNPN and CDR2 is SVGIG in the germline V gene (reference sequence). The CDR3 runs to 14 residues. CDR3 loop: CAWSTAPGGTEAFF. The CDR3 nucleotides read TGTGCCTGGAGCACCGCCCCGGGGGGCACTGAAGCTTTCTTT.

V gene TRBV20-1 combines with J gene TRBJ2-7; the match to TRBD1 covers 7 bases. CDR1 and CDR2 (germline): DFQATT, SNEGSKA (reference sequence). This CDR3 has 13 amino acids. V shed 1 base and J 4 bases; nucleotides not matched to a gene: 4. The CDR3 protein is CSARAGQTYEQYF. The CDR3 nucleotides are TGCAGTGCTAGAGCGGGACAGACGTACGAGCAGTACTTC.

Many counts were recorded for this clonotype. V gene TRBV7-9 combines with J gene TRBJ1-3; D not resolved. Per germline, CDR1 SEHNR and CDR2 FQNEAQ (reference sequence). This CDR3 spans 15 amino acids. The V gene lost 5 bases and the J gene lost 2 bases, with 13 bases spanning the gap. In DNA, the CDR3 is TGTGCCAGCAGCCCTGGGTTGGGGACTGGAAACACCATATATTTT. Its protein is CASSPGLGTGNTIYF. The entire variable domain, with the rest obtained from reference TRBV7-9 and TRBJ1-3, is as follows: DTGVSQNPRHKITKRGQNVTFRCDPISEHNRLYWYRQTLGQGPEFLTYFQNEAQLEKSRLLSDRFSAERPKGSFSTLEIQRTEQGDSAMYLCASSPGLGTGNTIYFGEGSWLTVV.

This clonotype occurred once. The J gene is TRBJ1-1, the V gene TRBV4-2; no clear D. This CDR3 is built from 13 residues. V shed 0 bases and J shed 5 bases, with 7 bases lying between them. Germline CDR1 is LGHNA and CDR2 is YNFKEQ. The DNA of the CDR3 is TGTGCCAGCAGCCAAGATGCCAGGACTGAAGCTTTCTTT. As protein: CASSQDARTEAFF.

This chain joins TRBV5-1 and TRBJ1-2; the D is unclear. Germline V gene sequence: CDR1 SGHRS, CDR2 YFSETQ. V gave up 0 bases and J gave up 3 bases, with 12 bases separating them. This CDR3 contains 15 residues. CDR3 sequence reads: CASSLAMDGHYGYTF. For the CDR3, the DNA is TGCGCCAGCAGCTTGGCGATGGACGGACACTATGGCTACACCTTC.

This clonotype is medium-sized within its sample. The chain is built from TRBV3-1 and TRBJ1-2, with D hard to call. Germline V gene data show CDR1 as LGHDT and CDR2 as YNNKEL (reference sequence). With 1 base removed from V and 4 bases from J, the gap between germline ends came to 4 bases. This CDR3 region has 12 residues. Here the CDR3 reads CASSQGLYGYTF. The CDR3 DNA follows: TGTGCCAGCAGCCAAGGTCTCTATGGCTACACCTTC.

This clonotype was seen ten or more times. The V gene is TRBV6-6, the J gene TRBJ1-1, with no clear D. Trimming shortened V by 7 bases and J by 6 bases, and 9 bases separated the two germline ends. The CDR3 totals 11 residues. In germline, CDR1 is MNHNY, CDR2 SVGAGI (reference sequence). CDR3 loop: CASTSRPEAFF. DNA for the CDR3: TGTGCCAGCACCTCGAGGCCTGAAGCTTTCTTT.

This chain connects TRBV29-1 to TRBJ2-3, with 13 bases matching TRBD2. Germline loops: CDR1 SQVTM, CDR2 ANQGSEA. V lost 7 bases and J lost 5; bases outside the gene matches: 6. This CDR3 has 14 residues. The CDR3: CSGGTSGAGDTQYF. CDR3 nucleotide sequence: TGCAGCGGGGGGACTAGCGGGGCAGGAGATACGCAGTATTTT.